Following are 2 T cell receptor beta chains from one sample sequenced in a study of T cells in Graves' hyperthyroidism and ophthalmopathy. The investigators amplified TCR beta CDR3 regions from RNA transcripts. An initial round of RT-PCR targeting the TCR CDR3 relied on the HTBI primer set. From the multiplex PCR reads, TCRdb called clonotypes with MiXCR, one entry per CDR3 protein. The data contain under 350,000 distinct CDR3 sequences, around a fifth of them singletons. Sequenced: blood. The receptors were sampled from a woman aged 45 to 65 with Graves' hyperthyroidism.

This clonotype was counted ten times or more. V gene TRBV28 combines with J gene TRBJ1-1; D is uncertain. Trimming cost V 5 bases and J 8 bases, with 12 bases left between them. The germline V gene encodes CDR1 MDHEN and CDR2 SYDVKM. This CDR3 has 12 amino acids. CDR3 loop: CASSPNPLEAFF. The CDR3 nucleotides are TGTGCCAGCAGTCCCAACCCCTTAGAAGCTTTCTTT. The full variable domain, in which reference TRBV28 and TRBJ1-1 provide the parts outside the CDR3, is DVKVTQSSRYLVKRTGEKVFLECVQDMDHENMFWYRQDPGLGLRLIYFSYDVKMKEKGDIPEGYSVSREKKERFSLILESASTNQTSMYLCASSPNPLEAFFGQGTRLTVV.

CDR3 loop: CSVQTGARTDTQYF. CDR3 sequence (DNA): TGCAGCGTTCAGACAGGGGCTCGCACAGATACGCAGTATTTT. The J gene is TRBJ2-3, the V gene TRBV29-1; TRBD1 matches at 8 bases. The CDR3 is made up of 14 amino acids. Germline V gene data show CDR1 as SQVTM and CDR2 as ANQGSEA. With 5 bases clipped from V and 1 base from J, the junction kept 5 bases outside the gene matches.